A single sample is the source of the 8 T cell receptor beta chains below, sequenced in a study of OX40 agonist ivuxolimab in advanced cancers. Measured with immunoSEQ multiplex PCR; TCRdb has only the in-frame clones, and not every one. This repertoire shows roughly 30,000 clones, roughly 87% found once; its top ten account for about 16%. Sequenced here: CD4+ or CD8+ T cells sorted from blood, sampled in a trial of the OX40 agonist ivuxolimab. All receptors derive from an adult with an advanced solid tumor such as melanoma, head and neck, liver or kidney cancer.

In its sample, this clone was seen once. This CDR3 is CASSHTTGPQETQYF. Written as DNA, the CDR3 is TGCGCCAGCAGCCACACGACAGGGCCGCAAGAGACCCAGTACTTC. The chain has TRBV4-1 and TRBJ2-5, with 7 nucleotides matching TRBD1. This CDR3 contains 15 residues. V shed 3 bases and J 2 bases; nucleotides not matched to a gene: 6. The V gene's germline CDR1 is MGHRA and CDR2 YSYEKL.

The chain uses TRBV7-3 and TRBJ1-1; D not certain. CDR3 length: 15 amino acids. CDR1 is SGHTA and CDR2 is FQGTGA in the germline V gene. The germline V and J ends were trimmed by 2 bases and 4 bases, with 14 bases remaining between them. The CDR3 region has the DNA TGTGCCAGCAGCTTAGATTCCAGTCCCGGCACTGAAGCTTTCTTT. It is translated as CASSLDSSPGTEAFF.

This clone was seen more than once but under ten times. For the CDR3, the DNA is TGCGCCAGCAGCTCACATTGGGGACTAGCGGACCCGGGGAACATTCAGTACTTC. Amino acids: CASSSHWGLADPGNIQYF. The chain recombines TRBV5-1 with TRBJ2-4, with 11 bases aligning to TRBD2. Unmatched junction bases numbered 15, after V lost 3 bases and J lost 7 bases. The germline V gene has CDR1 SGHRS and CDR2 YFSETQ. The CDR3 length is 18 residues.

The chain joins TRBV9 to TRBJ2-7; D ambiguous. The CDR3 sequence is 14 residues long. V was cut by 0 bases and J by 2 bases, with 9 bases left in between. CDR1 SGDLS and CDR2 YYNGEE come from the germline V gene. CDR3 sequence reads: CASSVAGSAYEQYF. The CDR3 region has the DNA TGTGCCAGCAGCGTAGCTGGCAGCGCCTACGAGCAGTACTTC. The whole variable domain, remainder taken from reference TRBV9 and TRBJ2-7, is DSGVTQTPKHLITATGQRVTLRCSPRSGDLSVYWYQQSLDQGLQFLIQYYNGEERAKGNILERFSAQQFPDLHSELNLSSLELGDSALYFCASSVAGSAYEQYFGPGTRLTVT.

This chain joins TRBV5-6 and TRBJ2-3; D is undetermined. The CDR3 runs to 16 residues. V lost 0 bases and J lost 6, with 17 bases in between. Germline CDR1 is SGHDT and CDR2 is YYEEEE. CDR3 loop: CASSLEAGWSWDTQYF. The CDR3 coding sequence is TGTGCCAGCAGCTTGGAGGCAGGATGGTCTTGGGATACGCAGTATTTT.

This chain's CDR3 is CASSSGTAYSGNTIYF. The CDR3 DNA reads TGTGCCAGCAGTTCCGGGACAGCCTACTCTGGAAACACCATATATTTT. This chain links TRBV2 with TRBJ1-3, with TRBD1 matching 7 bases. The trim removed 5 bases at V and 0 bases at J, leaving 7 bases unmatched. The CDR3 runs 16 residues. Germline CDR1 reads SNHLY; CDR2 reads FYNNEI.

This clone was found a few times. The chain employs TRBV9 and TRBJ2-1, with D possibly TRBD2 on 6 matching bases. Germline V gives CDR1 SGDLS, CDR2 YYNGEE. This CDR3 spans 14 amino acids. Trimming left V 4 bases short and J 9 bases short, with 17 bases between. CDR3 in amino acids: CASSTHPSAFEQFF. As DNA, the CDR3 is TGTGCCAGCAGCACCCATCCTAGCGCATTTGAGCAGTTCTTC.

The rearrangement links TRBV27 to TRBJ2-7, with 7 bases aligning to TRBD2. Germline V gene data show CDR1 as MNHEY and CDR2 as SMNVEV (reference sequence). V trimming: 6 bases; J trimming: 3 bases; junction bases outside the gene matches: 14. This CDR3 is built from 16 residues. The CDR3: CASSPSPGTTIYEQYF. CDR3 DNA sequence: TGTGCCAGCAGCCCCTCACCCGGGACTACCATCTACGAGCAGTACTTC.